The 3 T cell receptor beta chains presented below share a single source sample, sequenced in a study of molecular identifiers for immune sequencing clone quantification. TCRdb independently ran MiXCR on the PCR reads; one entry per CDR3 protein. The sample has approximately 550,000 distinct CDR3 sequences; about a fifth are singletons. The specimen sequenced was naive CD8+ T cells from blood, with Jurkat cell RNA spiked in. This sample's subset: FACS-sorted CD8+CD4-CCR7+CD45RA+ naive T cells. The receptors stem from a human donor in good health. Some libraries in this study had Jurkat cell RNA spiked in.

The rearrangement joins TRBV10-1 to TRBJ1-5, with 11 bases matching TRBD1. Germline V gene lookup returns CDR1 WNHNN and CDR2 SYGVQD (reference sequence). This CDR3 has 17 residues. The junction had 9 bases not matched to a gene; V was cut back by 1 base and J by 7 bases. The CDR3 protein is CASSEFSGTGGRQPQHF. For the CDR3, the DNA is TGCGCCAGCAGTGAGTTTTCCGGGACAGGGGGGAGGCAGCCCCAGCATTTT.

The V call is TRBV4-1, the J call TRBJ2-2; 8 bases fit TRBD1. This CDR3 spans 15 amino acids. Germline trimming cut 0 bases from V and 6 bases from J; bases unmatched to any gene: 3. CDR1 is MGHRA and CDR2 is YSYEKL in the germline V gene. CDR3 in DNA: TGCGCCAGCAGCCAAGACAGGGGGCTAGCCGGGGAGCTGTTTTTT. Translated, it gives CASSQDRGLAGELFF.

This clonotype was counted at least ten times. The gene calls are TRBV29-1 and TRBJ2-7; possibly TRBD2 for D (6 bases). The ends were cut back, 6 bases at V and 7 bases at J, with 19 bases in the middle. CDR1 SQVTM and CDR2 ANQGSEA come from the germline V gene. The CDR3 sequence is 13 residues long. CDR3 loop: CSVIGGGSWEQYF. The CDR3 region has the DNA TGCAGCGTGATCGGTGGGGGGAGTTGGGAGCAGTACTTC.